This T cell receptor beta chain derives from a study of OX40 agonist ivuxolimab in advanced cancers. Study observations and caveats: With doses of 0.1 to 3.0 mg/kg, CD4+ and CD8+ blood T cells had undergone clonal expansion by week 6.

Germline loops: CDR1 LNHDA, CDR2 SQIVND (reference sequence). Trimming cost V 7 bases and J 2 bases, with 8 bases left between them. The CDR3 has 12 residues. Profiling relied on immunoSEQ multiplex PCR, and the TCRdb table lists in-frame clones only, not all of them. The sample comprises tens of thousands of clones, around 90% of which are singletons, and around 3% rests with the top ten. Concerning this clone itself: Its antigen remains unknown.

The receptor comes from an adult with an advanced solid tumor such as melanoma, head and neck, liver or kidney cancer. The V call is TRBV19, the J call TRBJ1-2; D is ambiguous. The sequenced sample was CD4+ or CD8+ T cells sorted from blood, obtained in a trial of the OX40 agonist ivuxolimab. This CDR3 is CASTIGNYGYTF. CDR3 nucleotides: TGTGCCAGTACCATAGGGAACTATGGCTACACCTTC.